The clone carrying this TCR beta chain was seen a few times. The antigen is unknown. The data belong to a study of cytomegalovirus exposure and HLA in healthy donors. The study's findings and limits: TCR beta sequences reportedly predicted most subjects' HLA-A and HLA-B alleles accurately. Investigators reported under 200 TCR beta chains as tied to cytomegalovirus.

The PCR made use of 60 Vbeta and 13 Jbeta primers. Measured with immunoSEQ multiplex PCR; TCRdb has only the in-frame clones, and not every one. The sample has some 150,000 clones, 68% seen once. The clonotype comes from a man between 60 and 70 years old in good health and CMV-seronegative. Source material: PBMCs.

The CDR3, as DNA: TGCGCCAGCAGCGCCTCCGGGACAGTCTCTGGAAACACCATATATTTT. Its translation: CASSASGTVSGNTIYF. The chain has TRBV5-1 and TRBJ1-3; 7 bases map to TRBD1. Germline V gene lookup returns CDR1 SGHRS and CDR2 YFSETQ. The CDR3 has 16 residues. The V and J ends lost 4 bases and 0 bases, in that order; junction bases with no gene match: 7.